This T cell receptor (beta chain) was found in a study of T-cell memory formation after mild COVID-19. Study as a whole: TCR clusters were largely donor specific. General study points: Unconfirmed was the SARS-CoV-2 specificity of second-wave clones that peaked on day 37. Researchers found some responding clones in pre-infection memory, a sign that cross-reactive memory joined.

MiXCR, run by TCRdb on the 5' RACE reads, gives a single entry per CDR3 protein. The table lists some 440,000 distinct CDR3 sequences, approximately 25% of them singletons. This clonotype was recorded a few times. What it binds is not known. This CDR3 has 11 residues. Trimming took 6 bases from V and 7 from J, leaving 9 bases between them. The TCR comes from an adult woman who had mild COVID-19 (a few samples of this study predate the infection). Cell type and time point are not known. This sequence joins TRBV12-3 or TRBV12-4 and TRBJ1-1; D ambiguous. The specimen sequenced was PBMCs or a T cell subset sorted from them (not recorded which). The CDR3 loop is CASSLSGEAFF. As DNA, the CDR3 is TGTGCCAGCAGCCTTTCAGGTGAAGCTTTCTTT.